The following is a T cell receptor beta chain sequence with its context. The sample originates from a study of blood T cell repertoires in COVID-19. At the level of the study: Samples came from the United States, Italy and Spain, spanning acute and convalescent COVID-19. From T cells, B-cell-depleted T cells, or PBMCs came the material, which was cDNA or gDNA.

The repertoire was sequenced with immunoSEQ multiplex PCR; TCRdb's copy has only in-frame clones and lacks some. The sample has around 250,000 clones; approximately 89% are singletons. V was pared by 5 bases and J by 6 bases, with 11 bases between. The CDR3 spans 12 residues. Looked up from germline, CDR1 is SGHVS and CDR2 is FQNEAQ. Material for sequencing was PBMCs or T cells enriched from blood (not recorded which). The genes are TRBV7-8 and TRBJ2-7; TRBD1 is a possible D gene (5 bases). This TCR was recovered from a woman aged 40-49 years with acute COVID-19. The CDR3 spells CASSVPRGEQYF. In DNA form, the CDR3 reads TGTGCCAGCAGCGTCCCAAGGGGCGAGCAGTACTTC.